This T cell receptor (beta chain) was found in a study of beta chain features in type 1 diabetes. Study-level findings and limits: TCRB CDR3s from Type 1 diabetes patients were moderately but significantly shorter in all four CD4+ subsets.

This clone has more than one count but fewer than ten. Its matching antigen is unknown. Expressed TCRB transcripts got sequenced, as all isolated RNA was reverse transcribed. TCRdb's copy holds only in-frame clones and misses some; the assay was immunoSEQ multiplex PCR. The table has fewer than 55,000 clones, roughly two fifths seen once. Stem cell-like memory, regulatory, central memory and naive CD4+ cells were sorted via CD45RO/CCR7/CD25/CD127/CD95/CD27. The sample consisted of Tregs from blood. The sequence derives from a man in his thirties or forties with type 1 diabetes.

The CDR3 sequence is CASSRTVGTEAFF. In DNA form, the CDR3 reads TGTGCCAGCAGTCGGACTGTAGGCACTGAAGCTTTCTTT. The gene calls are TRBV27 and TRBJ1-1; D ambiguous. Germline CDR1 reads MNHEY; CDR2 reads SMNVEV (reference sequence). The V end lost 5 bases, the J end lost 4 bases, and 11 bases lay between the germline ends. This CDR3 has 13 residues.